These 27 T cell receptor beta chains came from one sample sequenced in a study of identical twins. TCRdb fed the 5' RACE reads into MiXCR, producing one record per CDR3 protein. This sample has approximately 590,000 distinct CDR3 sequences; roughly 9.5% occur once, and the top ten carry 2.5% to 3%. These sequences were also reported in another study, on yellow fever vaccine responses in identical twins.

Sequencing was carried out using PBMCs. These receptors originate from a woman aged 18-29 years in good health.

The chain uses TRBV7-2 and TRBJ1-5; the D is unclear. The CDR3 runs 13 residues. V was pared by 4 bases and J by 7 bases, with 11 bases between. Germline values: CDR1 SGHTA, CDR2 FQGNSA. Here the CDR3 reads CASSSMTGQPQHF. The CDR3 bases are TGTGCCAGCAGCTCAATGACGGGACAGCCCCAGCATTTT.

The table lists this clonotype with a few counts. This chain's CDR3 is CAISEFEGPYEQYF. In DNA, the CDR3 is TGTGCCATCAGTGAGTTTGAGGGGCCCTACGAGCAGTACTTC. The genes are TRBV10-3 and TRBJ2-7; D possibly matches TRBD1 or TRBD2 (5 bases each). Trimming pared 1 base from V and 2 bases from J, leaving 9 bases between. CDR1 and CDR2 (germline): ENHRY, SYGVKD. This CDR3 is 14 amino acids long.

In DNA, the CDR3 is TGTGCCAGCAGTGAGTCCAGCAGGGGACGGCATGAGCAGTTCTTC. This codes for CASSESSRGRHEQFF. The chain uses TRBV6-4 and TRBJ2-1; tentatively, D is TRBD1 (6 bases). CDR1 MRHNA and CDR2 SNTAGT come from the germline V gene. V was clipped by 3 bases and J by 8 bases, with 17 bases between them. The CDR3 is 15 amino acids.

This clonotype was counted between two and nine times. CDR3 DNA: TGTGCCATCAGTGAGTCTTGGACTAGCGGGGGCACAGATACGCAGTATTTT. This encodes CAISESWTSGGTDTQYF. This chain uses TRBV10-3 with TRBJ2-3; TRBD2 agrees at 12 bases. Germline assignment: CDR1 ENHRY and CDR2 SYGVKD. This CDR3 is 17 amino acids long. V lost 0 bases and J lost 1; bases outside the gene matches: 2.

The chain carries TRBV18 and TRBJ2-5, with no clear D. Germline CDR1 and CDR2: KGHSH and LQKENI. The CDR3 extends over 16 amino acids. The V end was cut by 3 bases, the J end by 2 bases, with 16 bases between. For the CDR3, the DNA is TGTGCCAGCTCACCCGAGCAGGTAACAGCACAAGAGACCCAGTACTTC. This gives the protein CASSPEQVTAQETQYF. The full variable domain, in which reference TRBV18 and TRBJ2-5 provide the parts outside the CDR3, is NAGVMQNPRHLVRRRGQEARLRCSPMKGHSHVYWYRQLPEEGLKFMVYLQKENIIDESGMPKERFSAEFPKEGPSILRIQQVVRGDSAAYFCASSPEQVTAQETQYFGPGTRLLVL.

This clonotype was detected a few times. This chain joins TRBV11-2 and TRBJ2-5, with TRBD1 as a possible D gene (6 bases). The CDR3 is 15 residues long. CDR1 SGHAT and CDR2 FQNNGV come from the germline V gene. With 5 bases removed from V and 10 bases from J, the gap between germline ends came to 23 bases. CDR3 sequence (DNA): TGTGCCAGCAGCCCTGTGGGGGCGGGCCCCCCGAACCAGTACTTC. Translated: CASSPVGAGPPNQYF.

The CDR3 reads CSPSGPRSYNEQFF. CDR3 nucleotides: TGCAGCCCTAGCGGGCCACGCTCCTACAATGAGCAGTTCTTC. The chain carries TRBV20-1 and TRBJ2-1; TRBD2 matches 8 bases. This CDR3 has 14 residues. CDR1 and CDR2 (germline): DFQATT, SNEGSKA (reference sequence).

At least ten counts were recorded for this clonotype. The V call is TRBV28, the J call TRBJ2-3; D gene ambiguous. Trimming took 4 bases from V and 1 from J, leaving 12 bases between them. The CDR3 totals 15 residues. Looked up from germline, CDR1 is MDHEN and CDR2 is SYDVKM. For the CDR3, the DNA is TGTGCCAGCAGTTCCAGCCAGATTGGCACAGATACGCAGTATTTT. It codes for CASSSSQIGTDTQYF.

CDR3 coding DNA: TGTGCCAGCAGCAAAGTCCACAGCGTAGAAAACATTCAGTACTTC. It codes for CASSKVHSVENIQYF. The chain recombines TRBV21-1 with TRBJ2-4. TRBV21-1 is flagged as a pseudogene. The CDR3 has 15 residues.

The chain couples TRBV20-1 to TRBJ1-3; possibly TRBD1 for D (5 bases). The germline V gene encodes CDR1 DFQATT and CDR2 SNEGSKA (reference sequence). V was pared by 6 bases and J by 4 bases, with 13 bases between. The CDR3 runs 13 residues. CDR3 sequence reads: CSAQGRSGNTIYF. The CDR3 coding sequence is TGCAGTGCCCAGGGACGCTCGGGAAACACCATATATTTT.

This clonotype was counted only a few times. This rearrangement joins TRBV7-9 to TRBJ2-3; 7 nucleotides align to TRBD1. CDR3 length: 15 residues. Trimming removed 5 bases from V and 1 base from J; junction bases left unmatched: 6. The V gene's germline CDR1 is SEHNR and CDR2 FQNEAQ (reference sequence). For the CDR3, the DNA is TGTGCCAGCAGCCAAACCGGGACAGGCACAGATACGCAGTATTTT. It yields the protein CASSQTGTGTDTQYF.

This clonotype has a count of ten or more. The rearrangement uses TRBV7-2 and TRBJ2-7; no clear D gene. The CDR3 extends over 16 amino acids. V shed 6 bases and J shed 0 bases, with 18 bases lying between them. CDR1 and CDR2 from the germline V gene are SGHTA and FQGNSA. The CDR3 sequence is CASRYKVGGNSYEQYF. Here the CDR3 DNA reads TGTGCCAGCAGGTATAAGGTCGGCGGAAACTCCTACGAGCAGTACTTC.

In its sample, this clonotype was seen a few times. V usage is TRBV20-1 and J usage is TRBJ2-1; 9 bases fit TRBD1. Trimming removed 5 bases from V and 3 bases from J; junction bases left unmatched: 8. The CDR3 sequence is 15 residues long. The germline V gene has CDR1 DFQATT and CDR2 SNEGSKA (reference sequence). CDR3 in DNA: TGCAGTGCTTACCACCGGGACAGGGTCTACAATGAGCAGTTCTTC. This translates into CSAYHRDRVYNEQFF.

This chain uses TRBV6-1 with TRBJ2-5, with D uncertain. V lost 1 base and J 2 bases, leaving 11 bases between the germline ends. The CDR3 spans 15 residues. Germline V lookup: CDR1 MNHNS, CDR2 SASEGT. The CDR3 sequence is CASSEGPVGQETQYF. In DNA, the CDR3 is TGTGCCAGCAGTGAAGGCCCGGTCGGACAAGAGACCCAGTACTTC.

This clonotype was seen many times. This chain uses TRBV5-1 with TRBJ2-1; possible D gene TRBD2, 5 bases. The germline CDR1 and CDR2 sequences are SGHRS and YFSETQ. V was pared by 0 bases and J by 10 bases, with 14 bases between. The CDR3 extends over 14 amino acids. The CDR3 loop reads CASSLEAPRGEQFF. DNA of the CDR3: TGCGCCAGCAGCTTGGAGGCCCCTCGGGGAGAGCAGTTCTTC.

V is TRBV7-2 and J is TRBJ1-1, with no clear D. V was cut by 3 bases and J by 1 base, with 9 bases left in between. Germline V lookup: CDR1 SGHTA, CDR2 FQGNSA. The CDR3 consists of 14 residues. CDR3 residues: CASSFPFRNTEAFF. The CDR3 DNA follows: TGTGCCAGCAGCTTCCCATTCAGGAACACTGAAGCTTTCTTT.

This clonotype was found many times. The chain is built from TRBV6-1 and TRBJ2-3; 11 nucleotides align to TRBD2. Per germline, CDR1 MNHNS and CDR2 SASEGT. Trimming took 6 bases from V and 5 from J; bases not matched to a gene: 10. The CDR3 is 16 amino acids. This chain's CDR3 is CASSLSSGGAEDTQYF. The CDR3 nucleotides read TGTGCCAGCAGCCTCAGTAGCGGGGGGGCAGAAGATACGCAGTATTTT.

With regard to this clonotype: A single base separates this from a much larger clone, so it may be a read error. V and J are TRBV4-3 and TRBJ2-7, with a possible D match to TRBD1 (5 bases). The V and J ends lost 3 bases and 0 bases respectively, with 12 bases between them. CDR1 and CDR2 from the germline V gene are LGHNA and YSLEER. The CDR3 sequence is 15 residues long. The CDR3 reads CASSHPWGFSYEQYF. The CDR3 DNA reads as TGCGCCAGCAGCCACCCCTGGGGCTTCTCCTACGAGCAGTACTTC.

There are a few counts of this clonotype. The rearrangement uses TRBV9 and TRBJ2-5, with a tentative D call TRBD2 (5 bases). Deletions cut 3 bases from V and 5 bases from J, with 8 bases between. This CDR3 comprises 12 residues. Germline V gene data show CDR1 as SGDLS and CDR2 as YYNGEE. The CDR3 DNA sequence: TGTGCCAGCAGCGGAGAGGGTGAGACCCAGTACTTC. It codes for CASSGEGETQYF.

There are many counts of this clonotype. V and J are TRBV28 and TRBJ1-5; the match to TRBD1 covers 12 bases. This CDR3 is 15 amino acids long. V gave up 7 bases and J gave up 4 bases; unmatched junction bases: 5. CDR1 and CDR2 from the germline V gene are MDHEN and SYDVKM. The CDR3 coding sequence is TGTGCCAGCAACACGGGACAGGGGGCGAATCAGCCCCAGCATTTT. It translates to CASNTGQGANQPQHF.

This clonotype was found many times. The chain recombines TRBV4-3 with TRBJ2-1, with D possibly called TRBD1 or TRBD2 (5 bases each). V was shortened by 3 bases and J by 10 bases, with 13 bases between the two germline ends. The CDR3 extends over 13 amino acids. Germline assignment: CDR1 LGHNA and CDR2 YSLEER. CDR3 sequence: CASSQTWGSEQFF. The CDR3 DNA reads TGCGCCAGCAGCCAGACTTGGGGGTCAGAGCAGTTCTTC.

This clonotype came up a few times. This rearrangement joins TRBV20-1 to TRBJ2-7; TRBD1 aligns across 10 bases. V lost 5 bases to trimming and J lost 4 bases; unmatched junction nucleotides: 11. Germline V gene sequence: CDR1 DFQATT, CDR2 SNEGSKA (reference sequence). This CDR3 is 15 amino acids long. CDR3 sequence reads: CSAPLRDRGYYEQYF. Here the CDR3 DNA reads TGCAGTGCTCCCCTCCGGGACAGGGGATATTACGAGCAGTACTTC.

This rearrangement joins TRBV4-3 to TRBJ2-1; D is ambiguous. Between the trimmed V and J ends, which lost 0 bases and 0 bases, there was a span of 6 bases. The V gene's germline CDR1 is LGHNA and CDR2 YSLEER. This CDR3 contains 15 residues. The CDR3 loop reads CASSQEGISYNEQFF. In nucleotides, the CDR3 is TGCGCCAGCAGCCAAGAGGGGATCTCCTACAATGAGCAGTTCTTC.

The V call is TRBV5-1, the J call TRBJ2-1; maybe TRBD1 (6 bases). The CDR3 is made up of 14 amino acids. Germline-derived CDR1 and CDR2 are SGHRS and YFSETQ. V shed 4 bases and J shed 3 bases, with 11 bases lying between them. The CDR3 bases are TGCGCCAGCAGCGACGGGACAAACTACAATGAGCAGTTCTTC. It is translated as CASSDGTNYNEQFF.

V usage is TRBV20-1 and J usage is TRBJ2-5; D is perhaps TRBD2 (5 bases). CDR1 is DFQATT, CDR2 SNEGSKA, per germline (reference sequence). There are 16 residues in the CDR3. V was cut by 3 bases and J by 2 bases, with 19 bases left in between. The CDR3 protein is CSASPGLLTMQETQYF. DNA of the CDR3: TGCAGTGCTAGCCCCGGACTCCTAACTATGCAAGAGACCCAGTACTTC.

This sequence joins TRBV5-5 and TRBJ2-2, with D possibly TRBD1 on 6 matching bases. Per germline, CDR1 SGHKS and CDR2 YYEKEE (reference sequence). This CDR3 is 15 amino acids long. V was cut by 4 bases and J by 6 bases, with 16 bases left in between. CDR3 coding DNA: TGTGCCAGCAGCCGGGACATAGGGACCTCCGGGGAGCTGTTTTTT. Its protein product is CASSRDIGTSGELFF.

The gene calls are TRBV5-1 and TRBJ1-4, with a possible D match to TRBD1 (5 bases). Germline loops: CDR1 SGHRS, CDR2 YFSETQ. Deletions cut 0 bases from V and 3 bases from J, with 15 bases between. The CDR3 loop spans 17 amino acids. DNA of the CDR3: TGCGCCAGCAGCTTGGGGGCAGGGAAGTTGTCTAATGAAAAACTGTTTTTT. It yields the protein CASSLGAGKLSNEKLFF.